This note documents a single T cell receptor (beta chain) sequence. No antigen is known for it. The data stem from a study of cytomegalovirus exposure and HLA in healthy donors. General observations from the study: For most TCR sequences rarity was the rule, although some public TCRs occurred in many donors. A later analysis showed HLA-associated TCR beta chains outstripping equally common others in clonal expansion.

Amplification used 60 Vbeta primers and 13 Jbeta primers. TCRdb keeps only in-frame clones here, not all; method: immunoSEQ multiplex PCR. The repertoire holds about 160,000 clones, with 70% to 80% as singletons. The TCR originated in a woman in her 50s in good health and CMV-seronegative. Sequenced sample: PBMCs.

The CDR3: CASSFESAGYTF. The CDR3 DNA reads TGCGCCAGCAGCTTTGAATCAGCGGGCTACACCTTC. The V call is TRBV5-1, the J call TRBJ1-2; D call uncertain. The germline CDR1 and CDR2 sequences are SGHRS and YFSETQ. Trimming shortened V by 2 bases and J by 8 bases, and 10 bases separated the two germline ends. The CDR3 covers 12 residues.